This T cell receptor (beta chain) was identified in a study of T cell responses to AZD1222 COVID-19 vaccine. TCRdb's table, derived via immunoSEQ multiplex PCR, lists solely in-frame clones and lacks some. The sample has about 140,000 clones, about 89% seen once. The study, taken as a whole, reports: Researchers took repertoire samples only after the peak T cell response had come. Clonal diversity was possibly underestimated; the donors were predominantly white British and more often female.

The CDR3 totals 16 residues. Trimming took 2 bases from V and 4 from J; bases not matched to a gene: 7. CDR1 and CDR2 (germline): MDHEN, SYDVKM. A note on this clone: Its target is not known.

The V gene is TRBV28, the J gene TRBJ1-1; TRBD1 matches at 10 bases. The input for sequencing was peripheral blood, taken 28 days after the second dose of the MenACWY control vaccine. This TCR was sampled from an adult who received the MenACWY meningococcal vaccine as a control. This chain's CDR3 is CASSLMTGGAGTEAFF. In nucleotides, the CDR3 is TGTGCCAGCAGTTTAATGACAGGGGGCGCGGGCACTGAAGCTTTCTTT.